Shown below are 13 T cell receptor beta chains from a single sample sequenced in a study of blood T cell repertoires in COVID-19. Only in-frame clones appear in the TCRdb table, and some are missing; sequencing was by immunoSEQ multiplex PCR. The table has 150,000 to 250,000 clones, just under 85% seen once. Input material: peripheral blood. The origin of the receptors is a human donor with acute or convalescent COVID-19. The donor label of this sample is uncertain.

V is TRBV10-3 and J is TRBJ2-5; a possible D gene is TRBD1 (6 bases). The CDR3 is made up of 18 amino acids. Germline V gene sequence: CDR1 ENHRY, CDR2 SYGVKD. Trimming cost V 3 bases and J 7 bases, with 27 bases left between them. CDR3 residues: CAISERTASLGGHGTQYF. As DNA, the CDR3 is TGTGCCATCAGTGAAAGGACAGCCAGTTTAGGGGGACACGGGACCCAGTACTTC.

V is TRBV9 and J is TRBJ2-5, with 9 bases fitting TRBD2. The CDR3 spans 19 residues. Germline CDR1 and CDR2: SGDLS and YYNGEE. The V segment lost 4 bases and the J segment 2 bases; nucleotides outside the gene matches: 18. Here the CDR3 DNA reads TGTGCCAGCAGCCGCGAGGTGCTAGCGGGAAAAGCCGGGCAAGAGACCCAGTACTTC. Encoded protein: CASSREVLAGKAGQETQYF.

This clone was picked up many times. The chain carries TRBV18 and TRBJ2-5; no clear D. The V end was cut by 0 bases, the J end by 5 bases, with 7 bases between. Germline CDR1 is KGHSH and CDR2 is LQKENI. This CDR3 has 13 amino acids. CDR3 residues: CASSPPTSETQYF. CDR3 coding DNA: TGTGCCAGCTCACCACCGACATCCGAGACCCAGTACTTC.

This rearrangement joins TRBV7-3 to TRBJ1-4; D possibly corresponds to TRBD1 (6 bases). The ends were cut back, 5 bases at V and 3 bases at J, with 13 bases in the middle. CDR3 length equals 15 residues. Germline loops: CDR1 SGHTA, CDR2 FQGTGA. CDR3: CASSPTGTPNEKLFF. Here the CDR3 DNA reads TGTGCCAGCAGCCCTACAGGGACACCTAATGAAAAACTGTTTTTT.

The CDR3 nucleotides read TGCAGCGTGACCGGGACAGGGGGCGGAATAACTGAAGCTTTCTTT. This translates into CSVTGTGGGITEAFF. This chain joins TRBV29-1 and TRBJ1-1, with TRBD1 matching over 12 bases. The germline CDR1 and CDR2 sequences are SQVTM and ANQGSEA. J gave up 5 bases and V 6 bases, and 10 bases lay outside the gene matches. The CDR3 has 15 amino acids.

The chain joins TRBV3-1 (or the pseudogene TRBV3-2) to TRBJ2-3; TRBD1 aligns across 9 bases. J gave up 3 bases and V 0 bases, and 10 bases lay outside the gene matches. Germline-derived CDR1 and CDR2 are LGHDT and YNNKEL (reference sequence). This CDR3 spans 18 amino acids. CDR3 DNA: TGTGCCAGCAGCCAAGATGGGACAGGGTCAAGGGTTACAGATACGCAGTATTTT. Its translation is CASSQDGTGSRVTDTQYF.

The chain has TRBV7-6 and TRBJ2-2, with 8 bases aligning to TRBD1. The CDR3 covers 17 residues. CDR1 and CDR2 from the germline V gene are SGHVS and FNYEAQ. V gave up 5 bases and J gave up 0 bases; unmatched junction bases: 8. The CDR3 spells CASSPPGGGPNTGELFF. Here the CDR3 DNA reads TGTGCCAGCAGCCCGCCAGGGGGCGGTCCGAACACCGGGGAGCTGTTTTTT.

The chain couples TRBV30 to TRBJ1-6; D perhaps matches TRBD1 (5 bases). The CDR3 has 13 amino acids. Germline CDR1 and CDR2: GTSNPN and SVGIG (reference sequence). With 4 bases removed from V and 8 bases from J, the gap between germline ends came to 12 bases. CDR3 sequence (DNA): TGTGCCTGGACTGACAGATTACATTCACCCCTCCACTTT. It translates to CAWTDRLHSPLHF.

The table lists this clone with a count of one. The chain carries TRBV29-1 and TRBJ2-1; 12 bases fit TRBD2. The CDR3 contains 14 residues. Germline V gene sequence: CDR1 SQVTM, CDR2 ANQGSEA. V was clipped by 5 bases and J by 6 bases; unmatched bases: 5. The DNA for the CDR3 is TGCAGCGTTCCGACTAGCGGGAGTAGCAATGAGCAGTTCTTC. This translates into CSVPTSGSSNEQFF.

The chain uses TRBV4-2 and TRBJ2-1, with 13 bases that match TRBD2. The V and J ends lost 4 bases and 0 bases, in that order; junction bases with no gene match: 6. The CDR3 consists of 18 residues. Germline-derived CDR1 and CDR2 are LGHNA and YNFKEQ. The CDR3 DNA follows: TGTGCCAGCAGCCGGGGACTAGCGGGGAAGAGCTCCTACAATGAGCAGTTCTTC. Encoded protein: CASSRGLAGKSSYNEQFF.

In DNA form, the CDR3 reads TGCAGCGCCGGACAGGGTGAAGGCACTGAAGCTTTCTTT. This gives the protein CSAGQGEGTEAFF. The chain links TRBV29-1 to TRBJ1-1; 8 nucleotides align to TRBD1. The germline gives CDR1 SQVTM, CDR2 ANQGSEA. Trimming cost V 7 bases and J 4 bases; bases outside gene matches: 8. This CDR3 has 13 residues.

The gene calls are TRBV10-1 and TRBJ2-3, with TRBD2 matching 8 bases. In germline, CDR1 is WNHNN, CDR2 SYGVQD (reference sequence). The CDR3 length is 16 residues. The junction had 3 bases not matched to a gene; V was cut back by 0 bases and J by 1 base. The DNA for the CDR3 is TGCGCCAGCAGTGAGTCTGCAGCGGGAGGCACAGATACGCAGTATTTT. It encodes CASSESAAGGTDTQYF.

This CDR3 reads CASSPGLHEYGYTF. DNA of the CDR3: TGCGCCAGCAGCCCGGGACTACACGAATATGGCTACACCTTC. V gene TRBV4-3 combines with J gene TRBJ1-2; a weak D match, TRBD1 (5 bases). V was clipped by 4 bases and J by 5 bases, with 14 bases between them. Germline values: CDR1 LGHNA, CDR2 YSLEER. This CDR3 comprises 14 residues.